Shown below are 13 T cell receptor beta chains from a single sample sequenced in a study of a mutant IDH1 vaccine in newly diagnosed glioma. Clones were sequenced by immunoSEQ multiplex PCR, and TCRdb holds only the in-frame ones, with some missing. The repertoire holds about 98,000 clones, 70% to 90% seen once, with 0.56% in the top ten. Time point given: baseline, week 1 (first vaccination visit). Treatment indicated: pre-vaccination baseline after standard-of-care therapy. Sequencing was performed on PBMCs, taken from a glioma patient treated with radiotherapy, temozolomide or both. The receptors derive from a woman between 45 and 65 years old with glioma.

The chain uses TRBV9 and TRBJ2-3; 13 nucleotides match TRBD2. The junction had 4 bases not matched to a gene; V was cut back by 3 bases and J by 3 bases. CDR1 SGDLS and CDR2 YYNGEE come from the germline V gene. The CDR3 runs 16 residues. CDR3 region: CASSAEGLAGTDTQYF. The DNA for the CDR3 is TGTGCCAGCAGCGCCGAGGGACTAGCGGGAACAGATACGCAGTATTTT. The full variable domain, its missing parts supplied by reference TRBV9 and TRBJ2-3, is DSGVTQTPKHLITATGQRVTLRCSPRSGDLSVYWYQQSLDQGLQFLIQYYNGEERAKGNILERFSAQQFPDLHSELNLSSLELGDSALYFCASSAEGLAGTDTQYFGPGTRLTVL.

J is TRBJ2-7 and V is TRBV6-1; 8 bases fit TRBD1. The CDR3 has 13 amino acids. Germline assignment: CDR1 MNHNS and CDR2 SASEGT. J lost 6 bases, V lost 6 bases, and 7 bases had no gene match. The CDR3 bases are TGTGCCAGCAGACGGACAGGGACGGCCGAGCAGTACTTC. It yields the protein CASRRTGTAEQYF.

The rearrangement links TRBV5-1 to TRBJ1-2, with D perhaps matching TRBD1 (5 bases). The CDR3 length is 14 residues. The V end was cut by 3 bases, the J end by 2 bases, with 11 bases between. The germline V gene has CDR1 SGHRS and CDR2 YFSETQ. The CDR3 here is CASSSQGANYGYTF. The CDR3 DNA sequence: TGCGCCAGCAGCTCCCAGGGTGCCAACTATGGCTACACCTTC.

The J gene is TRBJ2-2, the V gene TRBV7-9; D is unresolved. V was pared by 1 base and J by 6 bases, with 3 bases between. The germline V gene encodes CDR1 SEHNR and CDR2 FQNEAQ (reference sequence). The CDR3 runs to 12 residues. CDR3 nucleotide sequence: TGTGCCAGCAGCTTAGAGGCCGGGGAGCTGTTTTTT. Encoded protein: CASSLEAGELFF. Variable domain in full (rest from reference TRBV7-9 and TRBJ2-2): DTGVSQNPRHKITKRGQNVTFRCDPISEHNRLYWYRQTLGQGPEFLTYFQNEAQLEKSRLLSDRFSAERPKGSFSTLEIQRTEQGDSAMYLCASSLEAGELFFGEGSRLTVL.

The V call is TRBV2, the J call TRBJ2-1; 8 bases are shared with TRBD2. The CDR3 runs 17 residues. V gave up 6 bases and J gave up 0 bases; unmatched junction bases: 10. Per germline, CDR1 SNHLY and CDR2 FYNNEI. For the CDR3, the DNA is TGTGCCAGCAGCGGACTGGGCGGGGGGTTCTCCTACAATGAGCAGTTCTTC. Translating gives CASSGLGGGFSYNEQFF.

The chain uses TRBV9 and TRBJ2-4, with no clear D. Trimming shortened V by 4 bases and J by 6 bases, and 11 bases separated the two germline ends. The CDR3 spans 13 residues. CDR1 is SGDLS and CDR2 is YYNGEE in the germline V gene. CDR3 loop: CASSPHRANIQYF. CDR3 nucleotide sequence: TGTGCCAGCAGCCCGCACCGGGCAAACATTCAGTACTTC.

This chain connects TRBV28 to TRBJ2-7; the D gene is possibly TRBD1 (6 bases). Trimming took off 5 bases at V and 5 bases at J, with 13 bases between the two ends. The CDR3 contains 13 residues. In germline, CDR1 is MDHEN, CDR2 SYDVKM. Written as DNA, the CDR3 is TGTGCCAGCAGTCCCGGACAGACGAACGAGCAGTACTTC. Its protein is CASSPGQTNEQYF.

This clone has a single count. The gene calls are TRBV23-1 and TRBJ2-7; D call uncertain. TRBV23-1 is identified as an open reading frame with a role that is uncertain. The length of the CDR3 is 13 residues. Trimming took 2 bases from V and 4 from J, leaving 9 bases between them. CDR3: CASSQVPLYEQYF. The CDR3 DNA is TGCGCCAGCAGTCAAGTCCCTTTATACGAGCAGTACTTC.

The J gene is TRBJ1-1, the V gene TRBV19, with D hard to call. Per germline, CDR1 LNHDA and CDR2 SQIVND (reference sequence). The CDR3 consists of 10 residues. The CDR3 loop reads CANGNTEAFF. As DNA, the CDR3 is TGTGCAAACGGGAACACTGAAGCTTTCTTT.

The chain has TRBV5-1 and TRBJ2-7; TRBD2 aligns across 7 bases. Germline CDR1 is SGHRS and CDR2 is YFSETQ. This CDR3 contains 15 residues. V was pared by 0 bases and J by 6 bases, with 9 bases of the junction left unmatched. This CDR3 is CASSLAAGASREQYF. In DNA form, the CDR3 reads TGCGCCAGCAGCTTGGCGGCGGGAGCGTCCCGCGAGCAGTACTTC.

The chain links TRBV9 to TRBJ2-2; D assignment may be TRBD1 or TRBD2 (5 bases each). The ends were cut back, 0 bases at V and 1 base at J, with 16 bases in the middle. Germline assignment: CDR1 SGDLS and CDR2 YYNGEE. The CDR3 totals 18 residues. DNA of the CDR3: TGTGCCAGCAGCGTAGTGAGGGACCTAATCCTGAACACCGGGGAGCTGTTTTTT. Encoded protein: CASSVVRDLILNTGELFF.

The V gene is TRBV10-1, the J gene TRBJ2-5; TRBD2 might be the D (6 bases). Looked up from germline, CDR1 is WNHNN and CDR2 is SYGVQD (reference sequence). The CDR3 covers 16 residues. Trimming stripped 3 bases from V and 3 bases from J, with 17 bases between. CDR3 bases: TGCGCCAGCAGTGACTTGCGGGATAGGCGGGAAGAGACCCAGTACTTC. Translation: CASSDLRDRREETQYF.

This chain connects TRBV9 to TRBJ2-1, with 12 positions matching TRBD2. J gave up 0 bases and V 2 bases, and 3 bases lay outside the gene matches. This CDR3 comprises 17 residues. CDR1 and CDR2 (germline): SGDLS, YYNGEE. Written as DNA, the CDR3 is TGTGCCAGCAGCGTGACTAGCGGGGGAAGCTCCTACAATGAGCAGTTCTTC. This gives the protein CASSVTSGGSSYNEQFF. Drawing the rest from reference TRBV9 and TRBJ2-1, the complete variable domain is DSGVTQTPKHLITATGQRVTLRCSPRSGDLSVYWYQQSLDQGLQFLIQYYNGEERAKGNILERFSAQQFPDLHSELNLSSLELGDSALYFCASSVTSGGSSYNEQFFGPGTRLTVL.